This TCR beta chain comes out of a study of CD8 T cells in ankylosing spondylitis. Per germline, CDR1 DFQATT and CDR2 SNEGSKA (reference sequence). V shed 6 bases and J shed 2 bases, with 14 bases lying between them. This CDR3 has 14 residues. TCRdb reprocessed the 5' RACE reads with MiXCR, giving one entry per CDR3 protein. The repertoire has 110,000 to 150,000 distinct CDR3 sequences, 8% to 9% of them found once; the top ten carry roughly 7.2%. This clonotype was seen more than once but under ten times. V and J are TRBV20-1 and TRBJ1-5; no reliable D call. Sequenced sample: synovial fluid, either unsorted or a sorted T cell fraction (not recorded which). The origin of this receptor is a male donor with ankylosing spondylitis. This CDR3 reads CSAKRSGGNQPQHF. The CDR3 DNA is TGCAGTGCCAAGCGATCCGGCGGCAATCAGCCCCAGCATTTT.